This T cell receptor (beta chain) was found in a study of early T cells in non-severe SARS-CoV-2 infection. This clonotype counts as medium-sized (0.01 to 0.1%). The CDR3 is made up of 15 amino acids. V lost 8 bases, J lost 2 bases, and 17 bases lay in between. CDR1 is SGHTA, CDR2 FQGNSA, per germline. Via MiXCR, TCRdb re-called the 5' RACE reads, giving one row per CDR3 protein. Of approximately 74,000 distinct CDR3 sequences in the sample, around 15% were seen once. What was sequenced was whole blood. The chain joins TRBV7-2 to TRBJ2-3, with D perhaps matching TRBD2 (5 bases). The origin of this receptor is an adult who was a healthcare worker with PCR-confirmed SARS-CoV-2 infection or an uninfected control (not recorded which). The CDR3 region has the DNA TGTGCCAGCGCACTAGTAGATAAGGTCACAGATACGCAGTATTTT. Translated: CASALVDKVTDTQYF.